These 25 T cell receptor beta chains originate from one sample sequenced in a study of blood T cell repertoires in COVID-19. Sequencing was performed with immunoSEQ multiplex PCR; in TCRdb, only in-frame clones are kept and a portion is missing. The sample carries 150,000 to 200,000 clones, approximately 90% recorded once. Sequencing was done on a sample of peripheral blood. The receptors shown here come from a woman older than 75 in a cohort sampled during active or convalescent COVID-19.

This sequence joins TRBV5-1 and TRBJ2-3; perhaps TRBD2 as D (5 bases). The CDR3 length is 15 residues. The germline V gene has CDR1 SGHRS and CDR2 YFSETQ. Trimming removed 1 base from V and 3 bases from J, with 12 bases in between. CDR3 protein: CASSLTSRMTDTQYF. DNA for the CDR3: TGCGCCAGCAGCTTGACTAGTAGGATGACAGATACGCAGTATTTT.

This chain connects TRBV18 to TRBJ2-7; 7 nucleotides align to TRBD1. Trimming cost V 3 bases and J 6 bases; bases outside gene matches: 5. This CDR3 contains 13 residues. Germline V gene lookup returns CDR1 KGHSH and CDR2 LQKENI. Here the CDR3 reads CASSPTGQFEQYV. The CDR3 DNA reads TGTGCCAGCTCACCGACGGGACAGTTCGAGCAGTACGTC.

CDR3 region: CASSEDLTLYNEQFF. DNA of the CDR3: TGTGCCAGCAGCGAGGACTTGACTTTATACAATGAGCAGTTCTTC. V gene TRBV27 combines with J gene TRBJ2-1; D possibly corresponds to TRBD2 (5 bases). V was cut by 6 bases and J by 4 bases, with 16 bases left in between. Germline V gene lookup returns CDR1 MNHEY and CDR2 SMNVEV (reference sequence). This CDR3 contains 15 residues.

The chain joins TRBV27 to TRBJ2-7, with 8 bases matching TRBD1. The length of the CDR3 is 12 residues. Germline loops: CDR1 MNHEY, CDR2 SMNVEV (reference sequence). The V gene end was trimmed by 8 bases and the J gene end by 3 bases; junction bases not matched to a gene: 3. The CDR3 coding sequence is TGTGCCAGCCGACAGGGGTTCTACGAGCAGTACTTC. It specifies CASRQGFYEQYF.

V is TRBV14 and J is TRBJ2-2; the D gene is possibly TRBD2 (5 bases). Looked up from germline, CDR1 is SGHDN and CDR2 is FVKESK. V lost 6 bases and J 4 bases, leaving 18 bases between the germline ends. CDR3 length equals 16 residues. The CDR3 is CASSPRGYQLTGELFF. CDR3 nucleotides: TGTGCCAGCAGTCCCAGAGGGTACCAACTCACCGGGGAGCTGTTTTTT.

The V and J genes are TRBV5-1 and TRBJ2-5; TRBD1 agrees at 8 bases. Germline V gene lookup returns CDR1 SGHRS and CDR2 YFSETQ. J gave up 3 bases and V 3 bases, and 7 bases lay outside the gene matches. This CDR3 spans 15 amino acids. CDR3 in DNA: TGCGCCAGCAGCTCCCAGGGGGCAGTAAAAGAGACCCAGTACTTC. Protein: CASSSQGAVKETQYF.

The genes are TRBV19 and TRBJ1-1; no clear D. The CDR3 spans 14 residues. V was clipped by 5 bases and J by 2 bases, with 12 bases between them. Germline loops: CDR1 LNHDA, CDR2 SQIVND (reference sequence). The CDR3 nucleotides are TGTGCCAGTAGTGGTTTACGGGGAAACACTGAAGCTTTCTTT. It yields the protein CASSGLRGNTEAFF.

The V and J genes are TRBV27 and TRBJ1-6; TRBD1 matches at 7 bases. V lost 5 bases to trimming and J lost 3 bases; unmatched junction nucleotides: 16. The CDR3 is made up of 19 amino acids. The V gene's germline CDR1 is MNHEY and CDR2 SMNVEV (reference sequence). CDR3 amino acids: CASSVHRDRIISYNSPLHF. DNA for the CDR3: TGTGCCAGCAGTGTCCACCGGGACAGAATCATAAGCTATAATTCACCCCTCCACTTT.

This clone came up many times. The V and J genes are TRBV11-3 and TRBJ1-6; D is uncertain. This CDR3 is built from 16 residues. The germline V gene has CDR1 SGHNT and CDR2 YENEEA. Trimming took off 3 bases at V and 6 bases at J, with 15 bases between the two ends. CDR3 sequence reads: CASSLWRGWGNSPLHF. The CDR3 coding sequence is TGTGCCAGCAGCTTGTGGCGGGGTTGGGGTAATTCACCCCTCCACTTT.

This chain joins TRBV18 and TRBJ2-7; the D gene is possibly TRBD2 (6 bases). Germline CDR1 KGHSH, CDR2 LQKENI. The CDR3 sequence is 17 residues long. The V end was cut by 2 bases, the J end by 6 bases, with 23 bases between. This chain's CDR3 is CASSPGTSGRGMGEQYF. In nucleotides, the CDR3 is TGTGCCAGCTCACCAGGGACGTCGGGGCGGGGTATGGGCGAGCAGTACTTC.

The CDR3 sequence is CSAAAGDHSNQPQHF. CDR3 DNA sequence: TGCAGCGCCGCCGCGGGAGATCATAGCAATCAGCCCCAGCATTTT. The V gene is TRBV29-1, the J gene TRBJ1-5; unclear D gene. CDR3 length: 15 amino acids. The germline gives CDR1 SQVTM, CDR2 ANQGSEA. With 7 bases removed from V and 0 bases from J, the gap between germline ends came to 16 bases.

J is TRBJ1-5 and V is TRBV2; tentatively, D is TRBD1 (5 bases). The V end was cut by 2 bases, the J end by 6 bases, with 11 bases between. The germline V gene has CDR1 SNHLY and CDR2 FYNNEI. The CDR3 sequence is 14 residues long. Here the CDR3 DNA reads TGTGCCAGCAGTGAACTTCGGGGGAGTCAGCCCCAGCATTTT. This gives the protein CASSELRGSQPQHF.

This clone appeared once. Here the CDR3 reads CSVDAGTGGNSNQPQHF. CDR3 DNA sequence: TGCAGCGTTGACGCTGGGACAGGGGGGAATAGCAATCAGCCCCAGCATTTT. This chain uses TRBV29-1 with TRBJ1-5; 11 nucleotides line up with TRBD1. V shed 3 bases, J shed 0 bases, and the junction held 7 bases outside the gene matches. CDR3 length equals 17 residues. Germline CDR1 reads SQVTM; CDR2 reads ANQGSEA. Using reference TRBV29-1 and TRBJ1-5 for the parts outside the CDR3, the full variable domain is SAVISQKPSRDICQRGTSLTIQCQVDSQVTMMFWYRQQPGQSLTLIATANQGSEATYESGFVIDKFPISRPNLTFSTLTVSNMSPEDSSIYLCSVDAGTGGNSNQPQHFGDGTRLSIL.

V is TRBV12-3 or TRBV12-4 and J is TRBJ1-1, with D possibly matching TRBD1 (6 bases). This CDR3 comprises 13 residues. Trimming removed 5 bases from V and 3 bases from J, with 10 bases in between. The CDR3 region has the DNA TGTGCCAGCAGTGTCCAGGGGTACACTGAAGCTTTCTTT. Translation gives CASSVQGYTEAFF.

This chain joins TRBV27 and TRBJ2-1, with 10 bases that match TRBD1. The CDR3 totals 15 residues. The germline V gene has CDR1 MNHEY and CDR2 SMNVEV (reference sequence). V lost 5 bases to trimming and J lost 3 bases; unmatched junction nucleotides: 4. The CDR3 loop is CASSRGTGVYNEQFF. The CDR3 DNA reads as TGTGCCAGCAGTCGGGGGACAGGGGTCTACAATGAGCAGTTCTTC.

This chain uses TRBV5-1 with TRBJ1-4; the D is unclear. Trimming stripped 0 bases from V and 7 bases from J, with 7 bases between. Germline V gene sequence: CDR1 SGHRS, CDR2 YFSETQ. This CDR3 is built from 13 residues. The DNA of the CDR3 is TGCGCCAGCAGCTTGGAAACATCTGAAAAACTGTTTTTT. Translated: CASSLETSEKLFF.

The chain links TRBV18 to TRBJ1-1; D is ambiguous. The CDR3 has 15 amino acids. V was trimmed by 2 bases and J by 1 base, leaving 11 bases between them. The germline gives CDR1 KGHSH, CDR2 LQKENI. The DNA for the CDR3 is TGTGCCAGCTCACCAGGGCGGGCGTCGAACACTGAAGCTTTCTTT. It translates to CASSPGRASNTEAFF. The full variable domain, completed using reference TRBV18 and TRBJ1-1, is NAGVMQNPRHLVRRRGQEARLRCSPMKGHSHVYWYRQLPEEGLKFMVYLQKENIIDESGMPKERFSAEFPKEGPSILRIQQVVRGDSAAYFCASSPGRASNTEAFFGQGTRLTVV.

V is TRBV18 and J is TRBJ2-7; 7 bases are shared with TRBD2. Trimming took 3 bases from V and 6 from J; bases not matched to a gene: 5. The CDR3 is 13 amino acids. Germline V gene data show CDR1 as KGHSH and CDR2 as LQKENI. The CDR3 spells CASSPGTTGEQYV. For the CDR3, the DNA is TGTGCCAGCTCACCGGGGACTACGGGCGAGCAGTACGTC.

This sequence joins TRBV19 and TRBJ1-5, with D possibly matching TRBD1 (5 bases). Germline lookup yields CDR1 LNHDA and CDR2 SQIVND (reference sequence). CDR3 size: 16 residues. V gave up 1 base and J gave up 5 bases, with 15 bases separating them. CDR3 amino acids: CASSIVDRNVDQPQHF. The CDR3 DNA follows: TGTGCCAGTAGTATAGTTGACAGAAATGTTGATCAGCCCCAGCATTTT.

This clone was seen a few times. This chain connects TRBV12-3 or TRBV12-4 to TRBJ2-1, with D maybe TRBD2 (5 bases). V lost 3 bases to trimming and J lost 3 bases, with 6 bases between them. This CDR3 contains 13 residues. CDR3: CASSFGSYNEQFF. The DNA of the CDR3 is TGTGCCAGCAGTTTTGGGAGCTACAATGAGCAGTTCTTC.

The CDR3 sequence is CAISELSGGVGYTF. The CDR3, as DNA: TGTGCCATCAGTGAGTTATCGGGGGGCGTAGGCTACACCTTC. V is TRBV10-3 and J is TRBJ1-2, with TRBD1 as a possible D gene (6 bases). The CDR3 contains 14 residues. The germline CDR1 and CDR2 sequences are ENHRY and SYGVKD. Trimming took 1 base from V and 8 from J, leaving 14 bases between them.

CDR3 loop: CASRPNQGTEAFF. CDR3 in DNA: TGTGCCAGCAGACCTAACCAGGGTACTGAAGCTTTCTTT. The chain couples TRBV27 to TRBJ1-1, with a possible D match to TRBD1 (5 bases). The CDR3 is 13 residues long. Germline-derived CDR1 and CDR2 are MNHEY and SMNVEV (reference sequence). V lost 6 bases and J lost 5, with 13 bases in between.

The rearrangement joins TRBV7-2 to TRBJ2-1; D is unresolved. This CDR3 has 11 amino acids. V was clipped by 5 bases and J by 10 bases, with 9 bases between them. Germline values: CDR1 SGHTA, CDR2 FQGNSA. The CDR3 reads CASSPRVEQFF. CDR3 nucleotide sequence: TGTGCCAGCAGCCCCCGTGTAGAGCAGTTCTTC.

Remarks on this clone: The same CDR3 can be traced to other DNA sequences in this sample. The genes are TRBV9 and TRBJ2-1, with TRBD2 as a possible D gene (6 bases). This CDR3 region has 15 residues. CDR1 SGDLS and CDR2 YYNGEE come from the germline V gene. Between the trimmed V and J ends, which lost 1 base and 1 base, there was a span of 9 bases. This CDR3 is CASSVTGGSYNEQFF. As DNA, the CDR3 is TGTGCCAGCAGCGTAACCGGGGGATCCTACAATGAGCAGTTCTTC.

The chain has TRBV7-9 and TRBJ2-2, with 15 bases lining up with TRBD2. The germline CDR1 and CDR2 sequences are SEHNR and FQNEAQ (reference sequence). The length of the CDR3 is 17 residues. J gave up 5 bases and V 5 bases, and 6 bases lay outside the gene matches. Here the CDR3 reads CASSPPGLAGGTGELFF. CDR3 DNA sequence: TGTGCCAGCAGCCCACCGGGACTAGCGGGGGGAACCGGGGAGCTGTTTTTT.